These 23 T cell receptor beta chains originate from one sample sequenced in a study of CD8 T cells in ankylosing spondylitis. TCRdb processed the 5' RACE reads anew with MiXCR; each CDR3 protein has one entry. The sample consists of 150,000 to 250,000 distinct CDR3 sequences, roughly 13% of them appearing once. Sequences were obtained from blood, either unsorted or a sorted T cell fraction (not recorded which). The source of these receptors is a male donor with ankylosing spondylitis or in good health (not recorded which).

This rearrangement joins TRBV6-1 to TRBJ1-5, with TRBD1 matching over 12 bases. V was clipped by 3 bases and J by 0 bases; unmatched bases: 9. In germline, CDR1 is MNHNS, CDR2 SASEGT. This CDR3 has 19 amino acids. The CDR3 spells CASSDPRDRGHISNQPQHF. As DNA, the CDR3 is TGTGCCAGCAGTGATCCCCGGGACAGGGGGCATATTAGCAATCAGCCCCAGCATTTT.

V usage is TRBV19 and J usage is TRBJ2-5, with 8 bases that match TRBD2. The CDR3 loop spans 15 amino acids. The germline V gene encodes CDR1 LNHDA and CDR2 SQIVND (reference sequence). V was clipped by 3 bases and J by 2 bases; unmatched bases: 5. CDR3 sequence reads: CASSMGGGKQETQYF. In DNA, the CDR3 is TGTGCCAGTAGTATGGGCGGGGGGAAACAAGAGACCCAGTACTTC.

The V and J genes are TRBV6-2 or TRBV6-3 and TRBJ2-1; 10 bases map to TRBD2. The CDR3 extends over 19 amino acids. Trimming removed 8 bases from V and 0 bases from J; junction bases left unmatched: 16. Germline V gives CDR1 MNHEY, CDR2 SVGEGT. For the CDR3, the DNA is TGTGCCAGCGGGACGGGAGTAGCGGGGGGTAAGAGCTCCTACAATGAGCAGTTCTTC. Amino acid sequence: CASGTGVAGGKSSYNEQFF.

This clonotype was recorded a few times. This chain connects TRBV7-9 to TRBJ2-1, with D maybe TRBD1 (6 bases). CDR1 and CDR2 (germline): SEHNR, FQNEAQ (reference sequence). CDR3 size: 15 residues. V lost 3 bases, J lost 2 bases, and 11 bases lay in between. The CDR3 DNA reads TGTGCCAGCAGCTTCTATCAGGGGACCTACAATGAGCAGTTCTTC. It encodes CASSFYQGTYNEQFF.

Written as DNA, the CDR3 is TGCGCCAGCAGCCAGGCCGGGGACGAGCAGTACTTC. Its protein is CASSQAGDEQYF. The chain carries TRBV4-1 and TRBJ2-7, with D perhaps matching TRBD2 (5 bases). The CDR3 contains 12 residues. The germline gives CDR1 MGHRA, CDR2 YSYEKL. V was pared by 3 bases and J by 5 bases, with 8 bases between.

There are a few counts of this clonotype. This chain uses TRBV4-1 with TRBJ1-1; 7 bases are a match to TRBD1. This CDR3 is 14 amino acids long. CDR1 and CDR2 (germline): MGHRA, YSYEKL. V gave up 1 base and J gave up 7 bases; unmatched junction bases: 6. CDR3 in DNA: TGCGCCAGCAGCCAAGTAAGGGGGCAGGGTGAAGCTTTCTTT. It yields the protein CASSQVRGQGEAFF.

This chain links TRBV6-1 with TRBJ2-7, with a possible D match to TRBD1 (5 bases). The V and J ends lost 4 bases and 0 bases respectively, with 16 bases between them. This CDR3 has 16 amino acids. The germline CDR1 and CDR2 sequences are MNHNS and SASEGT. The CDR3 sequence is CASSGLKGKFSYEQYF. In DNA, the CDR3 is TGTGCCAGCAGTGGGCTCAAGGGGAAATTCTCCTACGAGCAGTACTTC.

The V call is TRBV4-1, the J call TRBJ1-1; 7 bases match TRBD1. J was trimmed by 4 bases and V by 2 bases; bases with no gene match: 7. Germline CDR1 and CDR2: MGHRA and YSYEKL. The length of the CDR3 is 15 residues. This CDR3 is CASSQLTGTSTEAFF. The CDR3 region has the DNA TGCGCCAGCAGCCAACTGACAGGGACCAGCACTGAAGCTTTCTTT.

This clonotype was recorded a few times. V and J are TRBV27 and TRBJ1-1; 7 bases are a match to TRBD1. V shed 2 bases and J 4 bases; nucleotides not matched to a gene: 10. This CDR3 is built from 16 residues. The germline V gene has CDR1 MNHEY and CDR2 SMNVEV (reference sequence). CDR3 in amino acids: CASSLTLRQGVTEAFF. The CDR3 DNA reads TGTGCCAGCAGTTTAACCCTGAGGCAGGGGGTCACTGAAGCTTTCTTT.

This clonotype came up many times. This chain connects TRBV29-1 to TRBJ2-5; D uncertain. The CDR3 has 11 residues. V was shortened by 0 bases and J by 7 bases, with 6 bases between the two germline ends. Germline assignment: CDR1 SQVTM and CDR2 ANQGSEA. The CDR3 reads CSVEDILTQYF. The CDR3 DNA follows: TGCAGCGTTGAAGATATTTTGACCCAGTACTTC.

The chain has TRBV6-5 and TRBJ2-7; the match to TRBD2 covers 7 bases. Germline CDR1 and CDR2: MNHEY and SVGAGI. The CDR3 runs 15 residues. V lost 3 bases to trimming and J lost 4 bases; unmatched junction nucleotides: 9. The CDR3 region is CASSYASGRSYEQYF. The CDR3 DNA sequence: TGTGCCAGCAGTTATGCTAGCGGACGATCTTACGAGCAGTACTTC.

This clonotype has only a few counts. The J gene is TRBJ2-1, the V gene TRBV6-5; D ambiguous. The CDR3 contains 15 residues. Germline V CDR1 and CDR2: MNHEY, SVGAGI. Trimming removed 4 bases from V and 5 bases from J, with 15 bases in between. CDR3 nucleotides: TGTGCCAGCAGTTTAGCTATCTCGACCCACAATGAGCAGTTCTTC. Translation: CASSLAISTHNEQFF.

Only a few counts were recorded for this clonotype. V is TRBV6-2 or TRBV6-3 and J is TRBJ1-4, with D perhaps matching TRBD1 (5 bases). The germline V and J ends were trimmed by 6 bases and 8 bases, with 19 bases remaining between them. The CDR3 spans 15 residues. CDR1 and CDR2 from the germline V gene are MNHEY and SVGEGT. DNA of the CDR3: TGTGCCAGCAGGTCGACAGCTCGGTCTGGGGAAAAACTGTTTTTT. Amino acids: CASRSTARSGEKLFF.

This clonotype has ten or more counts. The chain is built from TRBV5-1 and TRBJ2-7; D is possibly TRBD1 (6 bases). The V end lost 7 bases, the J end lost 0 bases, and 11 bases lay between the germline ends. The germline V gene encodes CDR1 SGHRS and CDR2 YFSETQ. The CDR3 is 13 amino acids. CDR3 amino acids: CASGKTGSYEQYF. CDR3 in DNA: TGCGCCAGCGGGAAGACAGGCTCCTACGAGCAGTACTTC.

This chain uses TRBV5-6 with TRBJ2-7; 10 bases match TRBD2. Germline-derived CDR1 and CDR2 are SGHDT and YYEEEE. This CDR3 has 14 amino acids. The V segment lost 4 bases and the J segment 4 bases; nucleotides outside the gene matches: 5. The CDR3 coding sequence is TGTGCCAGCAGCCCGCCTAGCGGGAGTTACGAGCAGTACTTC. Amino acid sequence: CASSPPSGSYEQYF.

This clonotype showed up just a few times. The rearrangement links TRBV7-8 to TRBJ1-1; 8 bases are shared with TRBD1. Germline loops: CDR1 SGHVS, CDR2 FQNEAQ. Unmatched junction bases numbered 11, after V lost 5 bases and J lost 3 bases. CDR3 length: 16 amino acids. CDR3 sequence: CASSRRFIQGDTEAFF. The CDR3 DNA sequence: TGTGCCAGCAGCCGACGATTTATACAGGGGGACACTGAAGCTTTCTTT.

This clonotype showed up just a few times. The chain uses TRBV20-1 and TRBJ2-7; TRBD2 matches at 10 bases. Germline loops: CDR1 DFQATT, CDR2 SNEGSKA (reference sequence). The length of the CDR3 is 13 residues. Germline trimming cut 6 bases from V and 1 base from J; bases unmatched to any gene: 3. The CDR3 region has the DNA TGCAGTGCGAGTAGCGGGAGGTCCTACGAGCAGTACTTC. It yields the protein CSASSGRSYEQYF.

This clonotype was seen more than once but under ten times. The rearrangement uses TRBV4-1 and TRBJ1-2; unclear D gene. The CDR3 totals 14 residues. V gave up 3 bases and J gave up 2 bases, with 10 bases separating them. CDR1 and CDR2 (germline): MGHRA, YSYEKL. The CDR3 protein is CASSHDGPNYGYTF. Here the CDR3 DNA reads TGCGCCAGCAGCCACGATGGTCCAAACTATGGCTACACCTTC.

The table lists this clonotype with a few counts. The chain has TRBV12-3 or TRBV12-4 and TRBJ2-7, with 9 positions matching TRBD1. The CDR3 has 15 residues. V trimming: 3 bases; J trimming: 1 base; junction bases outside the gene matches: 4. CDR3 coding DNA: TGTGCCAGCAGTTTTGGGGACAGGGCTTCCTACGAGCAGTACTTC. Translation gives CASSFGDRASYEQYF.

V gene TRBV20-1 combines with J gene TRBJ2-7; possible D gene TRBD2, 6 bases. Germline V gives CDR1 DFQATT, CDR2 SNEGSKA (reference sequence). The CDR3 consists of 16 residues. Trimming removed 0 bases at V and 3 bases at J, with 18 bases between. The CDR3 sequence is CSARDPGLANLYEQYF. CDR3 nucleotides: TGCAGTGCTAGAGACCCGGGGCTAGCGAACCTCTACGAGCAGTACTTC.

This clonotype was recorded at least ten times. The V gene is TRBV5-1, the J gene TRBJ2-1, with no clear D. V was clipped by 0 bases and J by 0 bases, with 7 bases between them. The CDR3 has 15 residues. Germline lookup yields CDR1 SGHRS and CDR2 YFSETQ. The CDR3 protein is CASSLADRSYNEQFF. The CDR3 nucleotides read TGCGCCAGCAGCTTGGCAGATCGCTCCTACAATGAGCAGTTCTTC.

The rearrangement links TRBV7-9 to TRBJ2-7; D perhaps matches TRBD2 (6 bases). Trimming left V 2 bases short and J 5 bases short, with 16 bases between. The CDR3 extends over 15 amino acids. Germline V gene lookup returns CDR1 SEHNR and CDR2 FQNEAQ (reference sequence). The CDR3 is CASSLQVSSADEQYF. The CDR3 DNA sequence: TGTGCCAGCAGCTTACAAGTTTCTAGCGCGGACGAGCAGTACTTC. Looking up the rest from reference TRBV7-9 and TRBJ2-7 gives the full variable domain: DTGVSQNPRHKITKRGQNVTFRCDPISEHNRLYWYRQTLGQGPEFLTYFQNEAQLEKSRLLSDRFSAERPKGSFSTLEIQRTEQGDSAMYLCASSLQVSSADEQYFGPGTRLTVT.

This clonotype was seen only a few times. This chain uses TRBV4-2 with TRBJ2-3; D is perhaps TRBD1 or TRBD2 (5 bases each). Trimming took off 0 bases at V and 1 base at J, with 11 bases between the two ends. Germline loops: CDR1 LGHNA, CDR2 YNFKEQ. The CDR3 is made up of 16 amino acids. CDR3 DNA sequence: TGTGCCAGCAGCCAAGACCCCGGGACGCGCACAGATACGCAGTATTTT. Its translation is CASSQDPGTRTDTQYF.